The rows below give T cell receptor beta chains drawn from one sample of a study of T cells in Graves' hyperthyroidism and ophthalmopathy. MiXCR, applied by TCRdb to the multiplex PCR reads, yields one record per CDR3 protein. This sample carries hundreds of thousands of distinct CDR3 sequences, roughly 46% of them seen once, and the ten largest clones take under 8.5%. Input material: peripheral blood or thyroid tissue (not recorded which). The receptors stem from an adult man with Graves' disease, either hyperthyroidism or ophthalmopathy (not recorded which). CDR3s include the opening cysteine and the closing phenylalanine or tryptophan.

cdr3_aa: CASSGGGYGQPQHF
v_call: TRBV5-1

cdr3_aa: CASSFTLSGTEAFF
v_call: TRBV5-1

cdr3_aa: CASSLDRVSGNTIYF
v_call: TRBV7-6

cdr3_aa: CASSPTGDSHGYTF
v_call: TRBV7-3

cdr3_aa: CAAEAAKNTGELFF
v_call: TRBV25-1

cdr3_aa: CASRRTGALNYGYTF
v_call: TRBV7-9

cdr3_aa: CASSCALGGSNQPQHF
v_call: TRBV7-7

cdr3_aa: CASRRVNTEAFF
v_call: TRBV2

cdr3_aa: CASSTPRQTYNSPLHF
v_call: TRBV19

cdr3_aa: CATSDPGTGATEAFF
v_call: TRBV24-1

cdr3_aa: CAISESGDREKLFF
v_call: TRBV10-3

cdr3_aa: CASSVVPDRGNTIYF
v_call: TRBV9

cdr3_aa: CASSSGTGEGINYGYTF
v_call: TRBV10-3

cdr3_aa: CSARDRQGAGSPLHF
v_call: TRBV20-1

cdr3_aa: CAISASRGLYEQYF
v_call: TRBV10-3

cdr3_aa: CASSARTGGVGETQYF
v_call: TRBV2

cdr3_aa: CASTPSGEKLFF
v_call: TRBV7-9

cdr3_aa: CSARDSSRELYEQYF
v_call: TRBV20-1

cdr3_aa: CASSTDRVSEAFF
v_call: TRBV5-1

cdr3_aa: CASSFRDRVRSYEQYF
v_call: TRBV7-3

cdr3_aa: CASSEAPRTEGGYTF
v_call: TRBV2

cdr3_aa: CSVATGSGNTIYF
v_call: TRBV29-1

cdr3_aa: CASNEDGDYGYTF
v_call: TRBV25-1

cdr3_aa: CASTVDGPVNSGANVLTF
v_call: TRBV6-1

cdr3_aa: CASSSGQNYNEQFF
v_call: TRBV7-9

cdr3_aa: CASSQEAGKLFF
v_call: TRBV14

cdr3_aa: CASSIQGVNSPLHF
v_call: TRBV19

cdr3_aa: CSAGGQMNTGELFF
v_call: TRBV20-1

cdr3_aa: CASSSHGEISPLHF
v_call: TRBV6-5

cdr3_aa: CASSGGEIAYGYTF
v_call: TRBV9

cdr3_aa: CSAIPDGSGYGYTF
v_call: TRBV20-1

cdr3_aa: CASSLNRGKNLFF
v_call: TRBV9

cdr3_aa: CASSGEQTTGELFF
v_call: TRBV2

cdr3_aa: CASSEMFGGKGNTEAFF
v_call: TRBV2

cdr3_aa: CASSLLTSSYETQYF
v_call: TRBV12-3/TRBV12-4

cdr3_aa: CATSDPDSSTEAFF
v_call: TRBV24-1

cdr3_aa: CSGVGANYGYTF
v_call: TRBV29-1

cdr3_aa: CSASAREAFF
v_call: TRBV20-1

cdr3_aa: CAQNTEAFF
v_call: TRBV10-3

cdr3_aa: CASHFSSGNTIYF
v_call: TRBV19

cdr3_aa: CSASQMGGGNTIYF
v_call: TRBV20-1

cdr3_aa: CASRGGTGTGETQYF
v_call: TRBV7-6

cdr3_aa: CASSYPDHGYTF
v_call: TRBV27

cdr3_aa: CASSLGAGGYTF
v_call: TRBV12-3/TRBV12-4